This TCR beta chain was sequenced during a study of tumor T cells in aggressive B-cell lymphoma. Only one count was recorded for this clone. Here immunoSEQ multiplex PCR was the method, and the copy in TCRdb shows in-frame clones only, minus some. The sample lists some 10,000 clones; 89% were seen once. Germline V gene lookup returns CDR1 MNHNS and CDR2 SASEGT. J was trimmed by 5 bases and V by 9 bases; bases with no gene match: 10. The CDR3 is 14 residues long. V and J are TRBV6-1 and TRBJ2-3, with 8 positions matching TRBD1. This receptor was obtained from an adult with diffuse large B cell lymphoma. Source material: tumor tissue. The CDR3 loop is CASTYGQGIDTQYF. Here the CDR3 DNA reads TGTGCCAGTACCTATGGACAGGGAATAGATACGCAGTATTTT.